A single sample gave rise to the 7 T cell receptor beta chains below, sequenced in a study of T and B cells in COVID-19 patients. From blood, about 250-550 ng of genomic DNA served as TRB template. Multiplex PCR with BIOMED2 TRB-A/B primer pools amplified TRB rearrangements. TCRdb reprocessed the multiplex PCR reads with MiXCR, giving one entry per CDR3 protein. The sample lists about 15,000 distinct CDR3 sequences, around 30% seen once, with 1% to 1.5% in the top ten. The sample consisted of blood. These receptors all come from a human donor who had recovered from COVID-19.

Note on this clonotype: This clone may be a read error of a much larger clone one base away. This rearrangement joins TRBV30 to TRBJ2-3; the D call may be TRBD1 or TRBD2 (5 bases each). Germline CDR1 and CDR2: GTSNPN and SVGIG (reference sequence). CDR3 length: 15 amino acids. The V and J ends lost 3 bases and 0 bases respectively, with 13 bases between them. In DNA, the CDR3 is TGTGCCTGGAGGGGACGGATTCCCAGCACAGATACGCAGTATTTT. This sequence encodes CAWRGRIPSTDTQYF.

The chain employs TRBV6-1 and TRBJ2-5; weak D call: TRBD2 (7 bases). This CDR3 comprises 14 residues. V lost 2 bases to trimming and J lost 3 bases, with 10 bases between them. CDR1 and CDR2 (germline): MNHNS, SASEGT. The CDR3 nucleotides are TGTGCCAGCAGTGAAAGGGGGGGAAAAGAGACCCAGTACTTC. Residues: CASSERGGKETQYF.

This clonotype was detected a few times. The chain employs TRBV27 and TRBJ1-1, with D possibly matching TRBD1 (6 bases). Trimming took 2 bases from V and 11 from J, leaving 12 bases between them. CDR1 and CDR2 from the germline V gene are MNHEY and SMNVEV (reference sequence). The CDR3 consists of 12 residues. The CDR3 DNA sequence: TGTGCCAGCAGTTTAATCGGGGGCCGCGCTTTCTTT. This gives the protein CASSLIGGRAFF.

The V call is TRBV6-5, the J call TRBJ2-3; D unclear. The length of the CDR3 is 12 residues. Germline assignment: CDR1 MNHEY and CDR2 SVGAGI. Trimming took off 7 bases at V and 4 bases at J, with 9 bases between the two ends. The CDR3 loop reads CASTMTPDTQYF. In nucleotides, the CDR3 is TGTGCCAGCACTATGACCCCAGATACGCAGTATTTT.

Judged by abundance, this clonotype is medium-sized. The J gene is TRBJ2-2, the V gene TRBV29-1, with 10 bases lining up with TRBD2. Germline V lookup: CDR1 SQVTM, CDR2 ANQGSEA. This CDR3 has 14 amino acids. V gave up 7 bases and J gave up 7 bases; unmatched junction bases: 9. The CDR3 DNA is TGCAGCGGCTCAGCGGGGGGGCTTGACGGGGAGCTGTTTTTT. Translated: CSGSAGGLDGELFF.

In its sample, this clonotype is medium-sized. The gene calls are TRBV19 and TRBJ2-2; D gene unclear. The V gene's germline CDR1 is LNHDA and CDR2 SQIVND (reference sequence). Trimming stripped 4 bases from V and 2 bases from J, with 8 bases between. This CDR3 contains 14 residues. The CDR3 sequence: CASSTAINTGELFF. In DNA, the CDR3 is TGTGCCAGTAGTACGGCCATAAACACCGGGGAGCTGTTTTTT.

Only one count was recorded for this clonotype. The chain recombines TRBV7-2 with TRBJ2-2; D not resolved. V dropped 7 bases and J dropped 7 bases, with 19 bases sitting between them. Per the germline V gene, CDR1 is SGHTA and CDR2 is FQGNSA. This CDR3 region has 15 residues. CDR3 bases: TGTGCCAGCACCTCTTTACTTCCAGGCGACGGGGAGCTGTTTTTT. Encoded protein: CASTSLLPGDGELFF.